The 3 T cell receptor beta chains in this list originate from one sample, sequenced in a study of T cell repertoires in cytomegalovirus infection. TCRdb called the reads again in MiXCR, with one record for every CDR3 protein. The sample carries approximately 500,000 distinct CDR3 sequences, about 11% recorded once. Input material: PBMCs. The source is a human donor in good health (CMV status not recorded). Some clones in this sample may be carry-over from other donors' samples.

This clonotype showed up just a few times. The chain couples TRBV19 to TRBJ1-5; the D is unclear. The germline V and J ends were trimmed by 9 bases and 5 bases, with 17 bases remaining between them. The CDR3 extends over 14 amino acids. The germline gives CDR1 LNHDA, CDR2 SQIVND (reference sequence). The CDR3 is CASSRRGLYQPQHF. DNA for the CDR3: TGTGCCAGCAGCCGTCGCGGGTTGTATCAGCCCCAGCATTTT.

In its sample, this clonotype was seen a few times. V usage is TRBV29-1 and J usage is TRBJ1-2; 7 nucleotides line up with TRBD1. V lost 4 bases, J lost 3 bases, and 5 bases stayed unmatched. CDR3 length: 13 amino acids. The germline gives CDR1 SQVTM, CDR2 ANQGSEA. The CDR3 bases are TGCAGCGTTGGGGAGGGGGCTTACTATGGCTACACCTTC. Its translation is CSVGEGAYYGYTF.

This clonotype has ten or more counts. The chain couples TRBV6-1 to TRBJ1-1; TRBD1 aligns across 12 bases. The CDR3 spans 17 residues. J gave up 4 bases and V 6 bases, and 12 bases lay outside the gene matches. Germline CDR1 reads MNHNS; CDR2 reads SASEGT. CDR3 in amino acids: CASSRRDRGREATEAFF. The CDR3 nucleotides are TGTGCCAGCAGCCGCCGGGACAGGGGGCGAGAAGCCACTGAAGCTTTCTTT.